This record concerns one T cell receptor (beta chain) sequence. Any history of autoimmune disease or systemic immunosuppression disqualified patients. This specimen comes from a study of OX40 agonist ivuxolimab in advanced cancers. In the study overall: Hepatocellular carcinoma, melanoma, renal cell or head and neck cancer occurred in dose-escalation patients.

Sequencing was performed with immunoSEQ multiplex PCR; in TCRdb, only in-frame clones are kept and a portion is missing. The sample gives 70,000 to 95,000 clones, approximately 83% of which show up once; 1.5% to 2% is in the top ten. Sequencing used CD4+ or CD8+ T cells sorted from blood, obtained in a trial of the OX40 agonist ivuxolimab. The sequence came from an adult with an advanced solid tumor such as melanoma, head and neck, liver or kidney cancer.

The CDR3 sequence is CSVDARGTSGSVAKNIQYF. As DNA, the CDR3 is TGCAGCGTTGATGCCCGCGGGACTAGCGGGAGTGTAGCCAAAAACATTCAGTACTTC. The chain recombines TRBV29-1 with TRBJ2-4; TRBD2 agrees at 14 bases. The CDR3 spans 19 residues. Germline CDR1 SQVTM, CDR2 ANQGSEA. V dropped 3 bases and J dropped 0; count of bases not matched to a gene: 10. Full variable domain (remainder filled in from reference TRBV29-1 and TRBJ2-4): SAVISQKPSRDICQRGTSLTIQCQVDSQVTMMFWYRQQPGQSLTLIATANQGSEATYESGFVIDKFPISRPNLTFSTLTVSNMSPEDSSIYLCSVDARGTSGSVAKNIQYFGAGTRLSVL.